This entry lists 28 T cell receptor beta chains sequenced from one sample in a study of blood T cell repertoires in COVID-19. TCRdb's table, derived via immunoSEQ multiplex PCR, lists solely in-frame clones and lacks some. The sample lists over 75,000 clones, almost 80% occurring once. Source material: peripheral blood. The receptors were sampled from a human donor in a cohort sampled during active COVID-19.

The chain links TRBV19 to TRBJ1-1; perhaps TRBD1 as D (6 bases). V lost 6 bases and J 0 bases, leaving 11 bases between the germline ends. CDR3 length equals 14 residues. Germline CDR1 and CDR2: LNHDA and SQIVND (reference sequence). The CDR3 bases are TGTGCCAGTAGAGAGGGGGTCTTGAACACTGAAGCTTTCTTT. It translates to CASREGVLNTEAFF.

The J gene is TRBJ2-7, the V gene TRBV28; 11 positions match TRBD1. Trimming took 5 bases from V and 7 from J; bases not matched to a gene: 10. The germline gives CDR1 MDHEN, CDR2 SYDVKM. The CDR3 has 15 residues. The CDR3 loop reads CASSIRTGGAGEQYF. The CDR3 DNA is TGTGCCAGCAGTATCAGGACAGGGGGCGCGGGTGAGCAGTACTTC.

The CDR3 is CASSPGKRDTQYF. The DNA of the CDR3 is TGTGCCAGCAGCCCCGGTAAGCGAGATACGCAGTATTTT. The chain links TRBV3-1 (or the pseudogene TRBV3-2) to TRBJ2-3; D gene unclear. Trimming took 4 bases from V and 5 from J, leaving 10 bases between them. CDR1 and CDR2 (germline): LGHDT, YNNKEL (reference sequence). The CDR3 totals 13 residues.

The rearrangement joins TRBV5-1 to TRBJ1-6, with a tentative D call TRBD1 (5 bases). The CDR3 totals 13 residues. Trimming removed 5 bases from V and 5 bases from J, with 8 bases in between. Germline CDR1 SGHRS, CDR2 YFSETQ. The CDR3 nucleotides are TGCGCCAGCAGAGGACATGATAATTCACCCCTCCACTTT. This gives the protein CASRGHDNSPLHF.

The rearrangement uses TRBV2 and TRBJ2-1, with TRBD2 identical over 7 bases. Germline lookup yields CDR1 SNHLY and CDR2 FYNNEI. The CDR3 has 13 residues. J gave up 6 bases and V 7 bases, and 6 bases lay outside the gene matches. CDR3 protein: CASTGLVPNEQFF. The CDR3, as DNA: TGTGCCAGCACCGGACTAGTCCCCAATGAGCAGTTCTTC.

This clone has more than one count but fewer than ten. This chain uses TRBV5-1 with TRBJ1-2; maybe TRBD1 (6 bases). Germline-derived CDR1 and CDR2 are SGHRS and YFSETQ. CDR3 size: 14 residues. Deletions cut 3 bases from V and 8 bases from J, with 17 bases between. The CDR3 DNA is TGCGCCAGCAGCTATACTGGAACAGGGAGCGGCTACACCTTC. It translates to CASSYTGTGSGYTF.

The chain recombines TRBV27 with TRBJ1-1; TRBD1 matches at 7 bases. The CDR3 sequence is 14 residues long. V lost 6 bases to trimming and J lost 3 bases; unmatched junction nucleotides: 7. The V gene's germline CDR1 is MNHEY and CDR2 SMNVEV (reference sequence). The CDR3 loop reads CASRSAGGYTEAFF. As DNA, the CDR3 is TGTGCCAGCAGGTCGGCAGGGGGTTACACTGAAGCTTTCTTT.

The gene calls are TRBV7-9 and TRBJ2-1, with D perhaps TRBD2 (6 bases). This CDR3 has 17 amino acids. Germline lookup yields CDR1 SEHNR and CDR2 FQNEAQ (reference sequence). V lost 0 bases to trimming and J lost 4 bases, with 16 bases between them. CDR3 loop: CASSLAGLAGLYNEQFF. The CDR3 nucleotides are TGTGCCAGCAGCTTAGCGGGACTGGCGGGGCTTTACAATGAGCAGTTCTTC.

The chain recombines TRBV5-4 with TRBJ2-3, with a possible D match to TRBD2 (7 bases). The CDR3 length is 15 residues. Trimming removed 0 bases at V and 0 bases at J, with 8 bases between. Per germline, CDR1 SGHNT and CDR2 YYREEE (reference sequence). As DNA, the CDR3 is TGTGCCAGCAGCTTGGGGGGGGGCAGCACAGATACGCAGTATTTT. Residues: CASSLGGGSTDTQYF.

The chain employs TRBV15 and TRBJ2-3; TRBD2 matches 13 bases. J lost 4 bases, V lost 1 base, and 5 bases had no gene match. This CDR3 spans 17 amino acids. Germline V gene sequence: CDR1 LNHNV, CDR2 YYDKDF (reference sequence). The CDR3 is CATSRGWTSGSSDTQYF. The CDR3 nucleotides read TGTGCCACCAGCAGAGGATGGACTAGCGGGAGTTCAGATACGCAGTATTTT.

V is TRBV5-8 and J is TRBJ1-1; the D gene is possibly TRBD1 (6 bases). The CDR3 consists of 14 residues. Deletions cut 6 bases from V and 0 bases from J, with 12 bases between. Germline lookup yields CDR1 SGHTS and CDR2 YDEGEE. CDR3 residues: CASKLDSLNTEAFF. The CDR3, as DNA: TGTGCCAGCAAACTGGACAGCTTGAACACTGAAGCTTTCTTT.

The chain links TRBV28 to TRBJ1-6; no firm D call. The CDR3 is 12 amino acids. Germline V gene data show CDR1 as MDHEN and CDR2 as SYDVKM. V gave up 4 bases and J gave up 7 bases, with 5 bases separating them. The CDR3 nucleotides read TGTGCCAGCAGTTACTCAAATTCACCCCTCCACTTT. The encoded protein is CASSYSNSPLHF.

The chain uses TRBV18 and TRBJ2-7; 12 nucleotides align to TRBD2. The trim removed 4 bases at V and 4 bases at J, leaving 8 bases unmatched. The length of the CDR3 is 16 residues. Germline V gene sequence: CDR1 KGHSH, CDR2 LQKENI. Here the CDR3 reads CASSRSLAGGKYEQYF. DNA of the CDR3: TGTGCCAGCTCACGATCACTAGCGGGAGGAAAGTACGAGCAGTACTTC.

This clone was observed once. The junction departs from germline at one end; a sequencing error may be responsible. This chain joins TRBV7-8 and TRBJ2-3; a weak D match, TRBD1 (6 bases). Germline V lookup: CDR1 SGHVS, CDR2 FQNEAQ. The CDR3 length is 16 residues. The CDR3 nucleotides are TGTGCCAGCAGCTTAAATACAGGGAAAAGCACAGATGCGCAGTATTTT. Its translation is CASSLNTGKSTDAQYF.

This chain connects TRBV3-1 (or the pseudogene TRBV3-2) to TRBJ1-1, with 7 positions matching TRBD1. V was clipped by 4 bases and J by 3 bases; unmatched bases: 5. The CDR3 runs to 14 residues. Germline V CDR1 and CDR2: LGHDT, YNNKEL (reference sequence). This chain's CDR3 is CASSLRTGYTEAFF. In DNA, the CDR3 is TGTGCCAGCAGCCTTCGGACAGGCTACACTGAAGCTTTCTTT.

The CDR3 loop reads CAISSDRRNTEAFF. In DNA, the CDR3 is TGTGCCATCAGCTCGGACAGGAGAAACACTGAAGCTTTCTTT. This sequence joins TRBV10-3 and TRBJ1-1; 7 bases map to TRBD1. CDR3 length: 14 residues. V shed 6 bases and J 2 bases; nucleotides not matched to a gene: 6. CDR1 and CDR2 from the germline V gene are ENHRY and SYGVKD.

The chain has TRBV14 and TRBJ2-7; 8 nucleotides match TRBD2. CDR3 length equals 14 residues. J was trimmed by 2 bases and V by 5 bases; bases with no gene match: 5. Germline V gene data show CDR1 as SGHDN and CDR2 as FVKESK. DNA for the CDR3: TGTGCCAGCAGCTCCGGGACTAGAACCTACGAGCAGTACTTC. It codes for CASSSGTRTYEQYF.

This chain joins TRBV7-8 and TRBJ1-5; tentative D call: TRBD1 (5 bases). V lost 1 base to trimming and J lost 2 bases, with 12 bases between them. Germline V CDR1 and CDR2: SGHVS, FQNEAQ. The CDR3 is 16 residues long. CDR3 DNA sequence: TGTGCCAGCAGCTTAGGGGGGGGGACTGGCAATCAGCCCCAGCATTTT. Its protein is CASSLGGGTGNQPQHF.

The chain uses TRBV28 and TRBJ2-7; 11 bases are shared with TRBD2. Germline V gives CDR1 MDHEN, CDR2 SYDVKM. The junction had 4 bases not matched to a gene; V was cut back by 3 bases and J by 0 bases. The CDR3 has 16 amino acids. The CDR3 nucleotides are TGTGCCAGCAGTTTTGATAGCGGGGGGGCCTCCTACGAGCAGTACTTC. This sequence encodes CASSFDSGGASYEQYF.

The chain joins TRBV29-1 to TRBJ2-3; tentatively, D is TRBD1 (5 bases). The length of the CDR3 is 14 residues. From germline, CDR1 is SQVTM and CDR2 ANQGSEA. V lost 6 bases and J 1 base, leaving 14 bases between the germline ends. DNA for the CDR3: TGCAGCGTGAGGACAAATTCTGGCACAGATACGCAGTATTTT. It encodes CSVRTNSGTDTQYF.

The CDR3 coding sequence is TGTGCCAGCAGCCAACACAGAGATAATTCACCCCTCCACTTT. Amino acids: CASSQHRDNSPLHF. The rearrangement links TRBV3-1 (or the pseudogene TRBV3-2) to TRBJ1-6; D is ambiguous. Trimming shortened V by 2 bases and J by 5 bases, and 7 bases separated the two germline ends. The CDR3 is 14 residues long. In germline, CDR1 is LGHDT, CDR2 YNNKEL (reference sequence).

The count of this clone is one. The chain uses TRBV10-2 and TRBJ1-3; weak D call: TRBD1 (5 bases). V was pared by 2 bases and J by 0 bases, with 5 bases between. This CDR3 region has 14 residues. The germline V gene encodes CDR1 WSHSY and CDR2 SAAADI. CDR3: CASSEDSSGNTIYF. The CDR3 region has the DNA TGCGCCAGCAGTGAGGACAGCTCTGGAAACACCATATATTTT.

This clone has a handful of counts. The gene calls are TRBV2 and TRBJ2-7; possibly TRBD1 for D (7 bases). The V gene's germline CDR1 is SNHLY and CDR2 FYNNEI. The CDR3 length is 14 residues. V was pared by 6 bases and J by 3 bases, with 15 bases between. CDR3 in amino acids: CASSPGGLNYEQYF. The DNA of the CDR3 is TGTGCCAGCAGCCCAGGGGGGCTAAACTACGAGCAGTACTTC.

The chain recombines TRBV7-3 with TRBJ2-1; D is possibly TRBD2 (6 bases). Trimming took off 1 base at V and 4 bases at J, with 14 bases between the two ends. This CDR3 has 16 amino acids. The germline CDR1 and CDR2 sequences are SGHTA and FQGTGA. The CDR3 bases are TGTGCCAGCAGCTTAAAGGGTGGGGGAGGTTACAATGAGCAGTTCTTC. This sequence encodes CASSLKGGGGYNEQFF.

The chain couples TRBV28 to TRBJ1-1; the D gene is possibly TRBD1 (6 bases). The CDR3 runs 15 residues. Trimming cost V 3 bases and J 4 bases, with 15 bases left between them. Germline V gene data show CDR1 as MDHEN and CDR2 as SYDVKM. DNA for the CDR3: TGTGCCAGCAGTTTTCCGGCAGGGGAGGGCACTGAAGCTTTCTTT. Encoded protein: CASSFPAGEGTEAFF.

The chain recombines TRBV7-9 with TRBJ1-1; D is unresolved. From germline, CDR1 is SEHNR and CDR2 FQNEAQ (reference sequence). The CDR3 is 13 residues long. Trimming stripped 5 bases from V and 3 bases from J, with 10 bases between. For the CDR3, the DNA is TGTGCCAGCAGCCGGGCCGGGGACACTGAAGCTTTCTTT. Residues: CASSRAGDTEAFF.

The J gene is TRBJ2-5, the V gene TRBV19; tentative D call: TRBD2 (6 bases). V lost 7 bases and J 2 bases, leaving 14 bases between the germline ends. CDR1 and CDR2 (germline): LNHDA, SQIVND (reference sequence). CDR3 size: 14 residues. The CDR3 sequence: CASNTGDLQETQYF. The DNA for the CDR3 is TGTGCCAGTAATACGGGAGATCTTCAAGAGACCCAGTACTTC.

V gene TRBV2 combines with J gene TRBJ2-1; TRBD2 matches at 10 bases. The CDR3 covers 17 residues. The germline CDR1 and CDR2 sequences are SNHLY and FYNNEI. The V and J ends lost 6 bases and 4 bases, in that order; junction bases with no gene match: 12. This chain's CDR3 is CASRAGSGRPPYNEQFF. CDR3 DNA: TGTGCCAGCAGGGCTGGTAGCGGGAGGCCACCATACAATGAGCAGTTCTTC.